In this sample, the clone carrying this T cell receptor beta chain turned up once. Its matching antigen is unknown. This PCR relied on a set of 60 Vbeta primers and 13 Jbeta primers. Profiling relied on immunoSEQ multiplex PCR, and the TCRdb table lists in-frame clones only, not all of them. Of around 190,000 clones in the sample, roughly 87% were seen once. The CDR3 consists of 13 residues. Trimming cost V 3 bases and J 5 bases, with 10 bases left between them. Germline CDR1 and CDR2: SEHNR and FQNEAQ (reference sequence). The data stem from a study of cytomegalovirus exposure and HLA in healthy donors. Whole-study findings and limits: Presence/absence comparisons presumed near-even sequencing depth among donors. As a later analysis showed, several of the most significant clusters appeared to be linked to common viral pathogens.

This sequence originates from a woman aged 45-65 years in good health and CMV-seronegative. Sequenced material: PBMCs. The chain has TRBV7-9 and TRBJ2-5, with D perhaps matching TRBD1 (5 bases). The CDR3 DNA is TGTGCCAGCAGCTTCACTGGGGCGGAGACCCAGTACTTC. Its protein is CASSFTGAETQYF.